The 18 T cell receptor beta chains in this list originate from one sample, sequenced in a study of blood T cell repertoires in COVID-19. The data were produced by immunoSEQ multiplex PCR, yet TCRdb's version contains in-frame clones alone and is incomplete. The sample has under 150,000 clones; 76% are singletons. Input material: peripheral blood. The receptors stem from a woman of 80 years or more with active or convalescent COVID-19.

The chain links TRBV11-2 to TRBJ2-1; TRBD1 aligns across 7 bases. The CDR3 has 16 residues. V gave up 1 base and J gave up 3 bases; unmatched junction bases: 6. Germline CDR1 is SGHAT and CDR2 is FQNNGV. CDR3 sequence: CASSLGDRAFYNEQFF. The CDR3 DNA reads TGTGCCAGCAGCTTAGGTGACAGGGCGTTCTACAATGAGCAGTTCTTC.

This chain joins TRBV9 and TRBJ2-5; TRBD2 agrees at 8 bases. The CDR3 loop spans 16 amino acids. The V gene end was trimmed by 1 base and the J gene end by 2 bases; junction bases not matched to a gene: 7. Looked up from germline, CDR1 is SGDLS and CDR2 is YYNGEE. CDR3 bases: TGTGCCAGCAGCGTAAACAGCGGGGGCCTACAAGAGACCCAGTACTTC. This sequence encodes CASSVNSGGLQETQYF.

V gene TRBV23-1 combines with J gene TRBJ1-1; D remains ambiguous. TRBV23-1 is an ORF for which the function is uncertain. The CDR3 length is 16 residues. Deletions cut 6 bases from V and 0 bases from J, with 17 bases between. The CDR3 coding sequence is TGCGCCAGCAGCTCCTTACACCTCAAAATGAACACTGAAGCTTTCTTT. It encodes CASSSLHLKMNTEAFF.

This chain connects TRBV29-1 to TRBJ1-4; possible D gene TRBD1, 5 bases. This CDR3 comprises 13 residues. With 4 bases removed from V and 3 bases from J, the gap between germline ends came to 9 bases. The germline V gene has CDR1 SQVTM and CDR2 ANQGSEA. The CDR3 DNA is TGCAGCGTTGGGGGCTATGCTAATGAAAAACTGTTTTTT. It is translated as CSVGGYANEKLFF.

V gene TRBV11-2 combines with J gene TRBJ1-2; 10 bases agree with TRBD1. The germline V gene encodes CDR1 SGHAT and CDR2 FQNNGV. This CDR3 is 19 amino acids long. V lost 5 bases, J lost 0 bases, and 15 bases stayed unmatched. The CDR3 DNA sequence: TGTGCCAGCAGCCACAACCCTAAAAGGGGGACAGGGGCTAACTATGGCTACACCTTC. It specifies CASSHNPKRGTGANYGYTF. The variable domain in full, completed from reference TRBV11-2 and TRBJ1-2, reads EAGVAQSPRYKIIEKRQSVAFWCNPISGHATLYWYQQILGQGPKLLIQFQNNGVVDDSQLPKDRFSAERLKGVDSTLKIQPAKLEDSAVYLCASSHNPKRGTGANYGYTFGSGTRLTVV.

The gene calls are TRBV6-2 or TRBV6-3 and TRBJ2-1; 10 bases are shared with TRBD1. The V and J ends lost 0 bases and 8 bases, in that order; junction bases with no gene match: 16. CDR1 is MNHEY and CDR2 is SVGEGT in the germline V gene. The CDR3 has 19 amino acids. CDR3 amino acids: CASSYSTHRGTGVRDEQFF. DNA of the CDR3: TGTGCCAGCAGTTACTCGACCCACCGCGGGACAGGGGTTAGGGATGAGCAGTTCTTC.

This clone was picked up a small number of times. The V and J genes are TRBV7-9 and TRBJ2-7, with D maybe TRBD1 (5 bases). Trimming cost V 11 bases and J 4 bases, with 18 bases left between them. The germline gives CDR1 SEHNR, CDR2 FQNEAQ (reference sequence). The length of the CDR3 is 13 residues. CDR3 protein: CAVGAGSLYEQYF. The CDR3 region has the DNA TGTGCCGTAGGGGCCGGGTCCTTGTACGAGCAGTACTTC.

This chain connects TRBV11-2 to TRBJ2-3; D is unresolved. CDR1 and CDR2 from the germline V gene are SGHAT and FQNNGV. Deletions cut 1 base from V and 0 bases from J, with 8 bases between. The CDR3 runs 15 residues. CDR3 sequence: CASSLGDSSTDTQYF. As DNA, the CDR3 is TGTGCCAGCAGCTTAGGTGACTCTAGCACAGATACGCAGTATTTT.

The V gene is TRBV7-9, the J gene TRBJ1-6; maybe TRBD1 (6 bases). This CDR3 is built from 15 residues. V gave up 5 bases and J gave up 9 bases, with 17 bases separating them. The germline V gene encodes CDR1 SEHNR and CDR2 FQNEAQ (reference sequence). DNA for the CDR3: TGTGCCAGCAGCCAGGGAGGGGGAGGTGGTTCACCCCTCCACTTT. Encoded protein: CASSQGGGGGSPLHF.

V is TRBV7-9 and J is TRBJ2-2, with D perhaps TRBD2 (5 bases). Germline values: CDR1 SEHNR, CDR2 FQNEAQ (reference sequence). This CDR3 region has 15 residues. Trimming removed 3 bases at V and 1 base at J, with 9 bases between. The CDR3 here is CASSLSSGNTGELFF. DNA of the CDR3: TGTGCCAGCAGCTTGTCCAGCGGGAACACCGGGGAGCTGTTTTTT.

This clone was picked up a small number of times. The chain has TRBV6-5 and TRBJ1-3, with 7 bases lining up with TRBD1. CDR1 MNHEY and CDR2 SVGAGI come from the germline V gene. The trim removed 6 bases at V and 3 bases at J, leaving 2 bases unmatched. This CDR3 has 13 amino acids. CDR3 residues: CASSRDSGNTIYF. The CDR3 nucleotides are TGTGCCAGCAGCCGGGACAGTGGAAACACCATATATTTT.

The chain is built from TRBV5-8 and TRBJ2-1; 9 nucleotides line up with TRBD2. CDR1 SGHTS and CDR2 YDEGEE come from the germline V gene. The V segment lost 6 bases and the J segment 6 bases; nucleotides outside the gene matches: 13. The CDR3 has 16 residues. The CDR3 bases are TGTGCCAGCAACTCCTGGAGGCGCGGGGGGGCCAATGAGCAGTTCTTC. Amino acid sequence: CASNSWRRGGANEQFF.

V gene TRBV5-1 combines with J gene TRBJ2-5; D not certain. This CDR3 region has 11 residues. Per the germline V gene, CDR1 is SGHRS and CDR2 is YFSETQ. V gave up 2 bases and J gave up 5 bases, with 4 bases separating them. The DNA of the CDR3 is TGCGCCAGCAGCTTCAGGGAGACCCAGTACTTC. Its translation: CASSFRETQYF.

This chain connects TRBV5-1 to TRBJ1-2; D possibly corresponds to TRBD1 (6 bases). Deletions cut 4 bases from V and 2 bases from J, with 21 bases between. Germline V lookup: CDR1 SGHRS, CDR2 YFSETQ. The CDR3 contains 17 residues. CDR3 nucleotides: TGCGCCAGCAGCCGGGGCTCCGGGACATCTGTGAACTATGGCTACACCTTC. Its translation: CASSRGSGTSVNYGYTF. The whole variable domain, filled in from reference TRBV5-1 and TRBJ1-2, reads KAGVTQTPRYLIKTRGQQVTLSCSPISGHRSVSWYQQTPGQGLQFLFEYFSETQRNKGNFPGRFSGRQFSNSRSEMNVSTLELGDSALYLCASSRGSGTSVNYGYTFGSGTRLTVV.

The chain combines TRBV18 with TRBJ1-1; no reliable D call. The V gene lost 2 bases and the J gene lost 1 base, with 8 bases spanning the gap. Germline assignment: CDR1 KGHSH and CDR2 LQKENI. The CDR3 is 14 amino acids. This chain's CDR3 is CASSPITRNTEAFF. CDR3 in DNA: TGTGCCAGCTCACCAATCACTCGGAACACTGAAGCTTTCTTT.

Only a few counts were recorded for this clone. The chain joins TRBV7-6 to TRBJ1-6; 9 nucleotides align to TRBD1. With 5 bases clipped from V and 9 bases from J, the junction kept 8 bases outside the gene matches. The germline V gene encodes CDR1 SGHVS and CDR2 FNYEAQ. This CDR3 contains 15 residues. CDR3 residues: CASSTGQGFSSPLHF. The CDR3 bases are TGTGCCAGCAGCACGGGACAGGGCTTCAGTTCACCCCTCCACTTT.

The chain couples TRBV27 to TRBJ1-1, with 10 nucleotides matching TRBD1. V lost 0 bases, J lost 4 bases, and 2 bases stayed unmatched. Germline CDR1 and CDR2: MNHEY and SMNVEV (reference sequence). The CDR3 extends over 15 amino acids. Written as DNA, the CDR3 is TGTGCCAGCAGTTTATCGACAGGGGGCTTCACTGAAGCTTTCTTT. Translating it yields CASSLSTGGFTEAFF.

The chain is built from TRBV12-3 or TRBV12-4 and TRBJ2-7; 8 bases line up with TRBD1. CDR3 length: 12 residues. With V trimmed by 7 bases and J by 6 bases, 5 bases remained unmatched. This CDR3 reads CASTRDRGEQYF. CDR3 sequence (DNA): TGTGCCAGCACCAGAGACAGGGGCGAGCAGTACTTC.